This T cell receptor (beta chain) was observed in a study of CD8+CD57+ T cells in acquired aplastic anemia. The use of genomic DNA as template underpinned the TCR beta VDJ and CDR3 profiling. TCRdb analysed the reads with MiXCR anew, one entry per CDR3 protein. The data show roughly 220,000 distinct CDR3 sequences, around three fifths seen once. In patients chosen for sequencing, flow cytometry had shown CD8+CD57+ cell expansion. V lost 5 bases and J 6 bases, leaving 17 bases between the germline ends. CDR3 length: 16 residues. In germline, CDR1 is SNHLY, CDR2 FYNNEI. The genes are TRBV2 and TRBJ1-6, with D tentatively TRBD1 (5 bases). This receptor was identified in a human donor with aplastic anemia. Sequenced material: sorted CD4+, CD8+, or CD8+CD57+ T cells (not recorded which) from PBMCs. CDR3 bases: TGTGCCAGCAGTCCAACGGGGGGAATAGGTAATTCACCCCTCCACTTT. Residues: CASSPTGGIGNSPLHF.